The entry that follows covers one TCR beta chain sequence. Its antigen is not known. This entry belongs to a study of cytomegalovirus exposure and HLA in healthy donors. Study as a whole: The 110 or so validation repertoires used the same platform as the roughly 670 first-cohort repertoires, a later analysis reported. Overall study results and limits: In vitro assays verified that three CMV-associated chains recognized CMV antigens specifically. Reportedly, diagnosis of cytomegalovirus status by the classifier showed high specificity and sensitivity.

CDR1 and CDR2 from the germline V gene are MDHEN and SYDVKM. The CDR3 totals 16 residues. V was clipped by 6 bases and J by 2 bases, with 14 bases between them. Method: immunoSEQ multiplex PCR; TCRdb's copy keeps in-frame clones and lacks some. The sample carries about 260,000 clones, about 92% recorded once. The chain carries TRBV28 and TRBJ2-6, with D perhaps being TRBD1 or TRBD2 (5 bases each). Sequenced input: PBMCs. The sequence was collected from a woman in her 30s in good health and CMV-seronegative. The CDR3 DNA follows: TGTGCCAGCAGCGGGACCGTACAACCTGGGGCCAACGTCCTGACTTTC. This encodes CASSGTVQPGANVLTF. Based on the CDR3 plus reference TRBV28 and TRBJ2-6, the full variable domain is DVKVTQSSRYLVKRTGEKVFLECVQDMDHENMFWYRQDPGLGLRLIYFSYDVKMKEKGDIPEGYSVSREKKERFSLILESASTNQTSMYLCASSGTVQPGANVLTFGAGSRLTVL.